This passage covers 17 T cell receptor beta chains from one sample sequenced in a study of type 1 regulatory T cells. One entry per CDR3 protein results from TCRdb running MiXCR on the reads. Found here are 75,000 to 100,000 distinct CDR3 sequences, roughly 30% of them singletons; the top ten hold 2% to 2.5%. Input material: CD4+ T cells, either the whole sample or a sorted fraction (not recorded which). These receptors originate from a human donor in good health.

The chain recombines TRBV5-5 with TRBJ2-2; 9 positions agree with TRBD1. Germline assignment: CDR1 SGHKS and CDR2 YYEKEE (reference sequence). The length of the CDR3 is 16 residues. Trimming at V came to 4 bases and at J to 4 bases, leaving 8 bases not matched to a gene. The CDR3 DNA sequence: TGTGCCAGCAGCCCTACAGGGGGCGCGGGCACCGGGGAGCTGTTTTTT. Translating it yields CASSPTGGAGTGELFF.

This clonotype was recorded at least ten times. This chain connects TRBV19 to TRBJ1-1; D remains unclear. From germline, CDR1 is LNHDA and CDR2 SQIVND (reference sequence). The V end was cut by 5 bases, the J end by 2 bases, with 9 bases between. There are 13 residues in the CDR3. The CDR3 sequence: CASSSRINTEAFF. As DNA, the CDR3 is TGTGCCAGTAGTTCCCGAATAAACACTGAAGCTTTCTTT.

Only a few counts were recorded for this clonotype. The rearrangement joins TRBV28 to TRBJ2-2; 8 bases match TRBD1. This CDR3 is built from 17 residues. Germline V gene data show CDR1 as MDHEN and CDR2 as SYDVKM. V lost 11 bases to trimming and J lost 2 bases; unmatched junction nucleotides: 16. CDR3 coding DNA: TGTGCCGGACAGGGTGGAGGGAGGTTTACTAACACCGGGGAGCTGTTTTTT. It yields the protein CAGQGGGRFTNTGELFF.

This clonotype appeared a single time. A much larger clone is a single base away; this may be a read error. The CDR3 does not end in the conserved phenylalanine or tryptophan, so this is likely a read error. The genes are TRBV20-1 and TRBJ2-1; 12 nucleotides agree with TRBD2. The CDR3 contains 14 residues. Germline-derived CDR1 and CDR2 are DFQATT and SNEGSKA (reference sequence). The ends lost 5 bases at V and 4 bases at J; junction bases unmatched: 3. The chain's CDR3 is CSAHGLAGYNEQFL. Here the CDR3 DNA reads TGCAGTGCTCACGGACTAGCGGGATACAATGAGCAGTTCTTA.

The chain recombines TRBV27 with TRBJ2-3; tentatively, D is TRBD2 (5 bases). CDR3 size: 11 residues. CDR1 and CDR2 from the germline V gene are MNHEY and SMNVEV (reference sequence). Trimming removed 7 bases at V and 4 bases at J, with 6 bases between. DNA for the CDR3: TGTGCCAGCAACGGGGCAGATACGCAGTATTTT. Protein: CASNGADTQYF.

The gene calls are TRBV12-5 and TRBJ1-1, with D perhaps matching TRBD1 (6 bases). Trimming stripped 6 bases from V and 1 base from J, with 12 bases between. The V gene's germline CDR1 is LGHNT and CDR2 FRNRAP. This CDR3 comprises 14 residues. DNA of the CDR3: TGTGCTAGTGGCTCCCTGGACAGGAACACTGAAGCTTTCTTT. It codes for CASGSLDRNTEAFF.

This clonotype is termed medium-sized. The chain uses TRBV14 and TRBJ2-3, with D unresolved. This CDR3 contains 12 residues. The V gene lost 3 bases and the J gene lost 4 bases, with 5 bases spanning the gap. Per germline, CDR1 SGHDN and CDR2 FVKESK. DNA of the CDR3: TGTGCCAGCAGCCATTCGGCAGATACGCAGTATTTT. As protein: CASSHSADTQYF.

This clonotype was recorded a few times. This chain uses TRBV6-2 or TRBV6-3 with TRBJ2-2, with a weak D call TRBD1 (5 bases). Germline CDR1 MNHEY, CDR2 SVGEGT. V was shortened by 4 bases and J by 2 bases, with 8 bases between the two germline ends. The CDR3 has 14 residues. CDR3 DNA: TGTGCCAGCAGTTCGACAGAAAACACCGGGGAGCTGTTTTTT. Translating it yields CASSSTENTGELFF.

This sequence joins TRBV5-1 and TRBJ2-2; D might be TRBD2 (7 bases). The CDR3 is 16 amino acids. Germline CDR1 and CDR2: SGHRS and YFSETQ. Trimming left V 4 bases short and J 4 bases short, with 17 bases between. The CDR3, as DNA: TGCGCCAGCAGCACCTACAAGGGGGGGGTCACCGGGGAGCTGTTTTTT. As protein: CASSTYKGGVTGELFF.

The V and J genes are TRBV4-1 and TRBJ1-5; unclear D gene. This CDR3 is 15 amino acids long. V lost 4 bases, J lost 3 bases, and 13 bases lay in between. Germline loops: CDR1 MGHRA, CDR2 YSYEKL. CDR3 residues: CASSPRVSPNQPQHF. The CDR3 DNA is TGCGCCAGCAGCCCAAGGGTGTCCCCCAATCAGCCCCAGCATTTT.

This clonotype was observed a handful of times. This sequence joins TRBV19 and TRBJ1-1; TRBD1 might be the D (6 bases). Germline V CDR1 and CDR2: LNHDA, SQIVND (reference sequence). The V and J ends lost 2 bases and 5 bases respectively, with 12 bases between them. The CDR3 runs 14 residues. CDR3 amino acids: CASSIQGGNTEAFF. The CDR3 region has the DNA TGTGCCAGTAGTATACAAGGGGGAAATACTGAAGCTTTCTTT.

The chain links TRBV9 to TRBJ1-1; D is undetermined. CDR3 length equals 13 residues. CDR1 SGDLS and CDR2 YYNGEE come from the germline V gene. Trimming removed 4 bases at V and 6 bases at J, with 13 bases between. CDR3 residues: CASSPSFGPEAFF. The CDR3 DNA is TGTGCCAGCAGCCCGAGCTTTGGGCCTGAAGCTTTCTTT.

This clonotype was counted ten times or more. This chain uses TRBV7-2 with TRBJ2-1; weak D call: TRBD2 (5 bases). V shed 1 base and J shed 15 bases, with 13 bases lying between them. CDR1 SGHTA and CDR2 FQGNSA come from the germline V gene. The CDR3 is 12 residues long. This CDR3 is CASSLESGGRFF. Here the CDR3 DNA reads TGTGCCAGCAGCTTAGAAAGCGGTGGGCGGTTCTTC.

V and J are TRBV11-1 and TRBJ2-1; D perhaps matches TRBD2 (6 bases). The CDR3 loop spans 17 amino acids. The V gene's germline CDR1 is SGHAT and CDR2 FQDESV (reference sequence). Trimming left V 3 bases short and J 2 bases short, with 17 bases between. The CDR3 spells CASSFTPLATTYNEQFF. The CDR3 nucleotides are TGTGCCAGCAGCTTTACCCCTCTAGCGACAACCTACAATGAGCAGTTCTTC.

This clonotype has just a few counts. V usage is TRBV12-3 or TRBV12-4 and J usage is TRBJ2-3; 8 bases align to TRBD2. V was pared by 0 bases and J by 4 bases, with 3 bases of the junction left unmatched. The CDR3 extends over 15 amino acids. CDR3 amino acids: CASSLAAGGADTQYF. CDR3 sequence (DNA): TGTGCCAGCAGTTTAGCGGCGGGAGGAGCAGATACGCAGTATTTT.

This clonotype showed up just a few times. This rearrangement joins TRBV4-1 to TRBJ1-3; the D gene is possibly TRBD1 (6 bases). Per the germline V gene, CDR1 is MGHRA and CDR2 is YSYEKL. Trimming left V 0 bases short and J 4 bases short, with 10 bases between. This CDR3 is 15 amino acids long. The CDR3 DNA reads as TGCGCCAGCAGCCAAGAAGGGACAAGCGGAAACACCATATATTTT. Protein sequence: CASSQEGTSGNTIYF.

The V call is TRBV10-3, the J call TRBJ1-1; D remains unclear. V dropped 8 bases and J dropped 1 base, with 5 bases sitting between them. The CDR3 sequence is 11 residues long. In germline, CDR1 is ENHRY, CDR2 SYGVKD. DNA for the CDR3: TGTGCCATCTCCGGGAACACTGAAGCTTTCTTT. This sequence encodes CAISGNTEAFF.